The rows below give T cell receptor beta chains drawn from one sample of a study of T cell responses to AZD1222 COVID-19 vaccine. The assay was immunoSEQ multiplex PCR, and TCRdb's table has in-frame clones only and misses some. The sample carries roughly 14,000 clones, about 88% recorded once. The sample consisted of peripheral blood, taken 28 days after the second AZD1222 dose. These receptors originate from an adult who received the AZD1222 COVID-19 vaccine. Each CDR3 is given with its conserved first and last residue. The order of the fields is V gene, J gene, D gene, clone size, CDR3 protein, CDR3 DNA. A D gene is named only where the DNA matches it firmly. A clone size is listed for some rows: how often the clone was seen (once, few, many), or a class if it is expanded.

TRBV21-1	TRBJ1-1	-	-	CASSKSRQPMNTEAFF	TGTGCCAGCAGCAAGAGTAGACAGCCCATGAACACTGAAGCTTTCTTT
TRBV5-1	TRBJ1-1	-	-	CASSFFSPTENTEAFF	TGCGCCAGCAGCTTTTTTTCCCCGACCGAAAACACTGAAGCTTTCTTT
TRBV7-3	TRBJ2-1	TRBD2	-	CASSPGLAETYNEQFF	TGTGCCAGCAGTCCCGGACTAGCGGAGACCTACAATGAGCAGTTCTTC
TRBV18	TRBJ1-1	-	once	CASSPPGGSQAFF	TGTGCCAGCTCACCCCCGGGGGGTTCCCAAGCTTTCTTT
TRBV6-5	TRBJ1-1	TRBD1	-	CASSYEARGLNTEAFF	TGTGCCAGCAGTTACGAGGCCAGGGGGCTGAACACTGAAGCTTTCTTT
TRBV28	TRBJ1-6	-	-	CASSSGIHSPLHF	TGTGCCAGCAGTTCAGGAATCCATTCACCCCTCCACTTT
TRBV10-3	TRBJ2-3	-	-	CAISGSSTDTQYF	TGTGCCATCAGCGGATCCTCCACAGATACGCAGTATTTT
TRBV4-2	TRBJ2-7	TRBD1	-	CASSQAFRTGAGLRSFYEQYF	TGTGCCAGCAGCCAAGCCTTTCGGACAGGGGCTGGCCTCCGAAGTTTCTACGAGCAGTACTTC
TRBV4-1	TRBJ1-2	-	-	CASSQDQGRLPYGYTF	TGCGCCAGCAGCCAAGATCAGGGCCGCCTACCCTATGGCTACACCTTC
TRBV6-5	TRBJ2-7	-	-	CAMGKNYEQYF	TGTGCCATGGGGAAGAACTACGAGCAGTACTTC
TRBV28	TRBJ2-7	-	-	CASTGPGSPYEQYF	TGTGCCAGCACTGGTCCGGGGAGCCCCTACGAGCAGTACTTC
TRBV5-5	TRBJ1-1	-	-	CASSFEAFF	TGTGCCAGCAGCTTTGAAGCTTTCTTT
TRBV19	TRBJ1-2	TRBD1	-	CASSPARDRGYGYTF	TGTGCCAGTAGCCCAGCCCGGGACAGGGGCTATGGCTACACCTTC
TRBV19	TRBJ1-2	-	once	CASSVGRGNYGYTF	TGTGCCAGTAGCGTGGGGCGTGGAAACTATGGCTACACCTTC
TRBV6-5	TRBJ1-1	TRBD1	-	CASSRQGVTEAFF	TGTGCCAGCAGCAGACAGGGGGTCACTGAAGCTTTCTTT
TRBV14	TRBJ2-7	TRBD2	-	CASRLAGGVEQYF	TGTGCCAGCAGACTAGCGGGAGGGGTCGAGCAGTACTTC